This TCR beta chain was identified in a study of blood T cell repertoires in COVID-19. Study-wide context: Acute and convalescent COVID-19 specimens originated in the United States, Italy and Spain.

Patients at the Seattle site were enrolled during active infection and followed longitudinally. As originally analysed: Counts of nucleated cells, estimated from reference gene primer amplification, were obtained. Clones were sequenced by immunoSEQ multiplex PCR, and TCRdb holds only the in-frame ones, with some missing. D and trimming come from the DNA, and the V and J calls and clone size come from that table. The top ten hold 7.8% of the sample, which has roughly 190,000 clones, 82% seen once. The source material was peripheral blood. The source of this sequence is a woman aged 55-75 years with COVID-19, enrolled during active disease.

The chain's CDR3 is CASRRRENQPQHF. CDR3 in DNA: TGTGCCAGCCGTAGGAGGGAGAATCAGCCCCAGCATTTT. V and J are TRBV27 and TRBJ1-5; no clear D gene. The CDR3 is 13 amino acids. Deletions cut 8 bases from V and 4 bases from J, with 12 bases between. Germline V gene lookup returns CDR1 MNHEY and CDR2 SMNVEV (reference sequence).